This T cell receptor (beta chain) came from a study of blood T cell repertoires in COVID-19. In the study overall: Acute and convalescent COVID-19 specimens originated in the United States, Italy and Spain. PBMCs, B-cell-depleted T cells, or T cells were the source of the cDNA or gDNA that made up the material.

As handled by the study authors: Amplification of reference gene primers provided the estimated nucleated cell counts. This table comes from immunoSEQ multiplex PCR, and its TCRdb copy is limited to in-frame clones, with some not included. The DNA gave D and trimming, while V, J and clone size come from that table. The sample has 150,000 or so clones; more than 65% are singletons. CDR1 and CDR2 from the germline V gene are WNHNN and SYGVQD (reference sequence). Trimming shortened V by 3 bases and J by 5 bases, and 13 bases separated the two germline ends. The CDR3 has 14 residues. This sequence originates from a woman aged 45 to 65 in a cohort sampled during active or convalescent COVID-19. The sample comprised peripheral blood. The chain couples TRBV10-1 to TRBJ2-5, with a weak D call TRBD2 (5 bases). CDR3 DNA sequence: TGCGCCAGCAGTGACCCCACTAGGGCGGAGACCCAGTACTTC. Its translation is CASSDPTRAETQYF.